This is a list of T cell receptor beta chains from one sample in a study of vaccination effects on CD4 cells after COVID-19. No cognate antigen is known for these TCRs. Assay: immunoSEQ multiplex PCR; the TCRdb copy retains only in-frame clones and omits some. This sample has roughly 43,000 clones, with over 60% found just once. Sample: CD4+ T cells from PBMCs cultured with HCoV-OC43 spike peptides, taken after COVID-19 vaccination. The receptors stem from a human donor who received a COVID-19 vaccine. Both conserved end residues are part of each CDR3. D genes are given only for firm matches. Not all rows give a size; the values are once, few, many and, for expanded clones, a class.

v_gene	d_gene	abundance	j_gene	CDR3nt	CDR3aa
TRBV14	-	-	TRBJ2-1	TGTGCCAGCAGCCAAATATCCGACCAGAGTCTGTTCTTC	CASSQISDQSLFF
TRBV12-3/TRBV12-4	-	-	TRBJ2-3	TGTGCCAGCAGTTTAGGCACAGATACGCAGTATTTT	CASSLGTDTQYF
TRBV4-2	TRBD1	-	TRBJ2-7	TGTGCCAGCAGCCAAGTAGGGGGACAGATGCCCTACGAGCAGTACTTC	CASSQVGGQMPYEQYF
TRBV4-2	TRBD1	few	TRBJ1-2	TGTGCCAGCAGAAAGGGACAGGGAGATTATGGCTACACCTTC	CASRKGQGDYGYTF
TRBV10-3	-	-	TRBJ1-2	TGTGCCATCAGCGAGGGGGGTAACTATGGCTACACCTTC	CAISEGGNYGYTF
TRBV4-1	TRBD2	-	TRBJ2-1	TGCGCCAGCAGCCACCCTGGGACTAGCGGGAAGTACTATGAGCAGTTCTTC	CASSHPGTSGKYYEQFF
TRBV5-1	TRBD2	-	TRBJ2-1	TGCGCCAGCAGCAGCACCGGGGGGAACAATGAGCAGTTCTTC	CASSSTGGNNEQFF
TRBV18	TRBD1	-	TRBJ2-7	TGTGCCAGCTCACCGGCCGGACAGGGAGGCTCCTACGAGCAGTACTTC	CASSPAGQGGSYEQYF
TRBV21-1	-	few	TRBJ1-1	TGTGCCAGCAGCCACTCCCGGGTTCAGGTCACTGAAGCTTTCTTT	CASSHSRVQVTEAFF
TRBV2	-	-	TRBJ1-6	TGTGCCAGCAGTGTGACGGACAGCGGCCGTTCACCCCTCCACTTT	CASSVTDSGRSPLHF
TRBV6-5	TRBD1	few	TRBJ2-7	TGTGCCAGCAGCTACCCCTGGGACAGGGACGAGCAGTACTTC	CASSYPWDRDEQYF
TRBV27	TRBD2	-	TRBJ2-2	TGTGCCAGCAGTCCAGCCCAACTAGCGGGCGCCGGGGAGCTGTTTTTT	CASSPAQLAGAGELFF
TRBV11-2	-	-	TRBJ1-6	TGTGCCAGCAGAGACACCCGGAATAATTCACCCCTCCACTTT	CASRDTRNNSPLHF
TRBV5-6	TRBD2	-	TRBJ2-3	TGTGCCAGCAGGTACATGACTAGCGGGTTTAGCACAGATACGCAGTATTTT	CASRYMTSGFSTDTQYF
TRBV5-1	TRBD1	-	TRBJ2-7	TGCGCCAGCAGCCACAGTGGGACAGGGAATTACGAGCAGTACTTC	CASSHSGTGNYEQYF
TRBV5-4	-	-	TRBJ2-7	TGTGCCAGCAGCTTGGACCAGGGTCCCTCCTACGAGCAGTACTTC	CASSLDQGPSYEQYF